Below, one T cell receptor beta chain is given with its context. Its antigen is as yet unknown. These data originate in a study of blood T cells in healthy people across ages. Looking at the study overall: Template switching captured about one barcoded beta molecule per two T cells. Study-wide points: Because donor CMV status was unknown, expanded clonotype changes were possibly confounded.

Then a second PCR, running roughly 6 to 11 cycles, was carried out with a sample-barcoded 5' primer and a J-beta primer mix. MiXCR, run by TCRdb on the 5' RACE reads, gives a single entry per CDR3 protein. The sample comprises around 1.1 million distinct CDR3 sequences, roughly two fifths of which are singletons, and roughly 13% rests with the top ten. CDR3 length: 14 residues. V was clipped by 6 bases and J by 4 bases; unmatched bases: 7. Healthy Caucasian individuals from Russia aged roughly 6 to 100 served as donors. V is TRBV12-3 or TRBV12-4 and J is TRBJ2-7, with 9 bases lining up with TRBD1. The sequencing sample was made of blood. This clonotype was sampled from a man in his late teens or twenties in good health. This CDR3 is CASSGPGQGYEQYF. The DNA of the CDR3 is TGTGCCAGCAGCGGACCGGGACAGGGTTACGAGCAGTACTTC.